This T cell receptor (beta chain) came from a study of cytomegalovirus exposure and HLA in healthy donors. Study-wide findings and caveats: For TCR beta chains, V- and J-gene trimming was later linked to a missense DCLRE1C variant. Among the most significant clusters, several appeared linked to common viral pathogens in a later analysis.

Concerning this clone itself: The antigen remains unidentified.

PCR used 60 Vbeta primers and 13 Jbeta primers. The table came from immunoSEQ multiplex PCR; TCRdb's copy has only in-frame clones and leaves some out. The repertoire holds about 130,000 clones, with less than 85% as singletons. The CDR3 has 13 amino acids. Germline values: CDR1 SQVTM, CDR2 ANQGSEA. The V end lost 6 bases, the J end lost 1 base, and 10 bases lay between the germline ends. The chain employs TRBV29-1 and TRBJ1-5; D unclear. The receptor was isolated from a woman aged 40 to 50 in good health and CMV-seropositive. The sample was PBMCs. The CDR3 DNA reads TGCAGCGTGCAGGCCGACAGCAATCAGCCCCAGCATTTT. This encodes CSVQADSNQPQHF.